Following are 29 T cell receptor beta chains from one sample sequenced in a study of blood T cell repertoires in COVID-19. Clones were read by immunoSEQ multiplex PCR, and TCRdb kept only the in-frame ones, dropping some. Here the sample spans under 250,000 clones, roughly 87% being singletons. The sample consisted of PBMCs or T cells enriched from blood (not recorded which). Every receptor here comes from a woman aged 25 to 39 with acute COVID-19.

This CDR3 reads CASSFRQGHTEAFF. CDR3 bases: TGTGCCAGCAGCTTTAGACAGGGGCACACTGAAGCTTTCTTT. V gene TRBV11-3 combines with J gene TRBJ1-1, with TRBD1 matching over 8 bases. This CDR3 has 14 amino acids. The ends lost 3 bases at V and 3 bases at J; junction bases unmatched: 3. CDR1 SGHNT and CDR2 YENEEA come from the germline V gene.

The genes are TRBV7-2 and TRBJ2-3; D remains ambiguous. CDR3 length equals 14 residues. The germline gives CDR1 SGHTA, CDR2 FQGNSA. Trimming took 1 base from V and 3 from J, leaving 8 bases between them. The CDR3: CASSLDGYTDTQYF. DNA for the CDR3: TGTGCCAGCAGCTTAGACGGGTATACAGATACGCAGTATTTT.

V gene TRBV7-2 combines with J gene TRBJ2-7, with D possibly matching TRBD1 (5 bases). CDR1 and CDR2 (germline): SGHTA, FQGNSA. Trimming left V 7 bases short and J 3 bases short, with 13 bases between. The CDR3 loop spans 13 amino acids. This chain's CDR3 is CASTSDRLYEQYF. The DNA for the CDR3 is TGTGCCAGCACCTCCGACAGACTCTACGAGCAGTACTTC.

The gene calls are TRBV6-5 and TRBJ1-5, with D possibly TRBD1 on 6 matching bases. V lost 2 bases to trimming and J lost 3 bases, with 11 bases between them. CDR1 is MNHEY and CDR2 is SVGAGI in the germline V gene. The CDR3 length is 15 residues. The CDR3 DNA sequence: TGTGCCAGCAGTTACGGCGGGGGCCTCAATCAGCCCCAGCATTTT. Translation gives CASSYGGGLNQPQHF.

V and J are TRBV4-1 and TRBJ1-1; D ambiguous. The CDR3 is 16 residues long. CDR1 and CDR2 (germline): MGHRA, YSYEKL. The V end lost 7 bases, the J end lost 1 base, and 19 bases lay between the germline ends. This CDR3 is CASTTGFTGSNTEAFF. CDR3 in DNA: TGCGCCAGCACCACTGGTTTTACGGGGTCGAACACTGAAGCTTTCTTT.

The V and J genes are TRBV27 and TRBJ2-3, with 15 bases that match TRBD2. CDR1 and CDR2 (germline): MNHEY, SMNVEV (reference sequence). J lost 8 bases, V lost 5 bases, and 14 bases had no gene match. The CDR3 sequence is 18 residues long. The DNA of the CDR3 is TGTGCCAGCAGTCCTTTCGAGGGACTAGCGGGGGGAAGGTTTACGCAGTATTTT. This encodes CASSPFEGLAGGRFTQYF.

This clone appeared once. The V call is TRBV11-2, the J call TRBJ2-5, with TRBD2 as a possible D gene (6 bases). The CDR3 totals 14 residues. V was trimmed by 5 bases and J by 2 bases, leaving 12 bases between them. CDR1 and CDR2 (germline): SGHAT, FQNNGV. CDR3 in DNA: TGTGCCAGCAGCCAAACCGGGACTCAAGAGACCCAGTACTTC. Protein product: CASSQTGTQETQYF.

The V and J genes are TRBV9 and TRBJ1-6; D is undetermined. Germline V gene lookup returns CDR1 SGDLS and CDR2 YYNGEE. The CDR3 spans 12 residues. Between the trimmed V and J ends, which lost 3 bases and 10 bases, there was a span of 8 bases. Written as DNA, the CDR3 is TGTGCCAGCAGCGCCCCCGGGTCACCCCTCCACTTT. This encodes CASSAPGSPLHF.

The chain couples TRBV7-9 to TRBJ1-5, with D hard to call. Deletions cut 3 bases from V and 10 bases from J, with 19 bases between. This CDR3 has 15 amino acids. Germline V gene data show CDR1 as SEHNR and CDR2 as FQNEAQ (reference sequence). The DNA of the CDR3 is TGTGCCAGCAGCTTTGGGCGACCGAGCAATAATCCCCAGCATTTT. It encodes CASSFGRPSNNPQHF.

The chain couples TRBV24-1 to TRBJ1-6, with 9 nucleotides matching TRBD1. There are 19 residues in the CDR3. The germline V gene encodes CDR1 KGHDR and CDR2 SFDVKD. V lost 1 base and J lost 1; bases outside the gene matches: 7. CDR3 sequence: CATSDLVRDRDSYNSPLHF. CDR3 in DNA: TGTGCCACCAGTGATTTAGTGCGGGACAGGGATTCCTATAATTCACCCCTCCACTTT.

The chain uses TRBV7-2 and TRBJ1-2, with D uncertain. Trimming pared 4 bases from V and 6 bases from J, leaving 12 bases between. CDR1 is SGHTA and CDR2 is FQGNSA in the germline V gene. This CDR3 has 13 residues. This CDR3 reads CASSSSGYDGYTF. CDR3 nucleotides: TGTGCCAGCAGCTCCTCAGGATACGATGGCTACACCTTC.

This clone was recorded a few times. The chain combines TRBV4-1 with TRBJ2-7; TRBD1 agrees at 10 bases. Trimming at V came to 5 bases and at J to 5 bases, leaving 6 bases not matched to a gene. Germline V CDR1 and CDR2: MGHRA, YSYEKL. The CDR3 runs to 14 residues. CDR3: CASSFGQGGDEQYF. In nucleotides, the CDR3 is TGCGCCAGCAGCTTCGGACAGGGGGGGGACGAGCAGTACTTC.

This sequence joins TRBV27 and TRBJ1-6; 8 nucleotides match TRBD1. This CDR3 comprises 15 residues. The germline CDR1 and CDR2 sequences are MNHEY and SMNVEV (reference sequence). J gave up 5 bases and V 3 bases, and 3 bases lay outside the gene matches. In nucleotides, the CDR3 is TGTGCCAGCAGTTTGTACAGGGGGGATAATTCACCCCTCCACTTT. As protein: CASSLYRGDNSPLHF.

The chain combines TRBV6-1 with TRBJ1-4; D is undetermined. The CDR3 has 15 residues. The V and J ends lost 0 bases and 1 base respectively, with 6 bases between them. Looked up from germline, CDR1 is MNHNS and CDR2 is SASEGT. This CDR3 reads CASSEAAGTNEKLFF. For the CDR3, the DNA is TGTGCCAGCAGTGAAGCGGCAGGAACTAATGAAAAACTGTTTTTT.

The rearrangement joins TRBV7-9 to TRBJ1-1; D ambiguous. Germline V gene data show CDR1 as SEHNR and CDR2 as FQNEAQ (reference sequence). V dropped 4 bases and J dropped 3 bases, with 12 bases sitting between them. This CDR3 contains 14 residues. Here the CDR3 DNA reads TGTGCCAGCAGCTCCCTTTACCGGGACACTGAAGCTTTCTTT. Residues: CASSSLYRDTEAFF.

This chain joins TRBV6-5 and TRBJ2-5; 11 positions agree with TRBD2. CDR3 length: 15 residues. V lost 5 bases to trimming and J lost 0 bases; unmatched junction nucleotides: 2. Per the germline V gene, CDR1 is MNHEY and CDR2 is SVGAGI. The CDR3 reads CASSPTSGDQETQYF. The CDR3 nucleotides read TGTGCCAGCAGTCCGACTAGCGGGGACCAAGAGACCCAGTACTTC.

This clone occurred once. This chain links TRBV5-6 with TRBJ2-1; 7 positions agree with TRBD1. This CDR3 is built from 15 residues. The ends lost 4 bases at V and 6 bases at J; junction bases unmatched: 10. From germline, CDR1 is SGHDT and CDR2 YYEEEE. CDR3 in amino acids: CASSISGGWSNEQFF. The CDR3 DNA is TGTGCCAGCAGCATTTCAGGGGGATGGTCCAATGAGCAGTTCTTC.

The V and J genes are TRBV2 and TRBJ2-7, with TRBD1 matching 9 bases. With V trimmed by 4 bases and J by 2 bases, 6 bases remained unmatched. Germline V gene lookup returns CDR1 SNHLY and CDR2 FYNNEI. The length of the CDR3 is 15 residues. The CDR3 spells CASSAGDRAPYEQYF. CDR3 nucleotide sequence: TGTGCCAGCAGTGCGGGGGACAGGGCCCCCTACGAGCAGTACTTC.

This clone was observed a few times. The chain is built from TRBV27 and TRBJ1-3, with D uncertain. V was clipped by 5 bases and J by 4 bases, with 9 bases between them. This CDR3 spans 13 amino acids. Germline assignment: CDR1 MNHEY and CDR2 SMNVEV (reference sequence). The CDR3: CASSPARGNTIYF. Here the CDR3 DNA reads TGTGCCAGCAGTCCCGCGCGCGGAAACACCATATATTTT.

The gene calls are TRBV4-1 and TRBJ2-1, with 10 positions matching TRBD2. The CDR3 contains 16 residues. Per the germline V gene, CDR1 is MGHRA and CDR2 is YSYEKL. V was clipped by 3 bases and J by 8 bases; unmatched bases: 10. CDR3 residues: CASSHSNQRGGHEQFF. Written as DNA, the CDR3 is TGCGCCAGCAGCCATTCGAACCAGCGGGGGGGCCATGAGCAGTTCTTC.

The chain couples TRBV6-5 to TRBJ1-2; 8 bases are a match to TRBD1. V was pared by 6 bases and J by 2 bases, with 2 bases of the junction left unmatched. The CDR3 contains 13 residues. Germline values: CDR1 MNHEY, CDR2 SVGAGI. DNA of the CDR3: TGTGCCAGCAGATACAGGGGGAACTATGGCTACACCTTC. The encoded protein is CASRYRGNYGYTF.

The genes are TRBV3-1 (or the pseudogene TRBV3-2) and TRBJ2-2; the match to TRBD1 covers 10 bases. Germline CDR1 and CDR2: LGHDT and YNNKEL (reference sequence). CDR3 length: 17 amino acids. Losses at the gene ends were 0 bases for V and 4 bases for J; bases not matched to a gene: 5. The CDR3 DNA is TGTGCCAGCAGCCAAGAAGGGGACAGGGGAACCACCGGGGAGCTGTTTTTT. It is translated as CASSQEGDRGTTGELFF.

The chain couples TRBV5-4 to TRBJ1-2; 7 nucleotides align to TRBD1. The CDR3 runs 14 residues. J lost 4 bases, V lost 3 bases, and 6 bases had no gene match. Germline-derived CDR1 and CDR2 are SGHNT and YYREEE (reference sequence). CDR3 sequence: CASSSRGTAYGYTF. CDR3 sequence (DNA): TGTGCCAGCAGCTCCCGCGGGACAGCCTATGGCTACACCTTC.

V gene TRBV7-2 combines with J gene TRBJ1-3; possible D gene TRBD1, 5 bases. The V gene's germline CDR1 is SGHTA and CDR2 FQGNSA. The CDR3 covers 19 residues. The V end was cut by 4 bases, the J end by 4 bases, with 26 bases between. Written as DNA, the CDR3 is TGTGCCAGCAGCTACATCCGGGACTCGAAGATTCGCGTGGGAAACACCATATATTTT. Translating it yields CASSYIRDSKIRVGNTIYF.

J is TRBJ1-1 and V is TRBV19; 7 nucleotides align to TRBD1. CDR3 length: 14 residues. CDR1 LNHDA and CDR2 SQIVND come from the germline V gene (reference sequence). The ends lost 5 bases at V and 7 bases at J; junction bases unmatched: 10. The CDR3 spells CASSFGTENLEAFF. The CDR3 region has the DNA TGTGCCAGTAGTTTTGGGACAGAAAACCTTGAAGCTTTCTTT.

This clone has just one count. Other DNA variants within this sample encode the same CDR3. This chain joins TRBV6-4 and TRBJ1-1; a weak D match, TRBD1 (5 bases). This CDR3 has 14 residues. Germline CDR1 reads MRHNA; CDR2 reads SNTAGT. V lost 6 bases to trimming and J lost 1 base, with 12 bases between them. This CDR3 is CASSPGGANTEAFF. CDR3 nucleotide sequence: TGTGCCAGCAGCCCCGGGGGTGCGAACACTGAAGCTTTCTTT.

This rearrangement joins TRBV28 to TRBJ2-7; D is ambiguous. The V end lost 5 bases, the J end lost 1 base, and 3 bases lay between the germline ends. CDR1 is MDHEN, CDR2 SYDVKM, per germline. The CDR3 has 11 amino acids. The CDR3 loop reads CASSQSYEQYF. The CDR3, as DNA: TGTGCCAGCAGTCAATCCTACGAGCAGTACTTC.

The chain carries TRBV2 and TRBJ1-2; 9 nucleotides line up with TRBD1. The V segment lost 10 bases and the J segment 4 bases; nucleotides outside the gene matches: 13. Germline loops: CDR1 SNHLY, CDR2 FYNNEI. CDR3 size: 15 residues. The CDR3 is CATQRDRVKGYGYTF. In DNA, the CDR3 is TGTGCCACGCAGCGGGACAGGGTCAAGGGCTATGGCTACACCTTC.

V and J are TRBV12-3 or TRBV12-4 and TRBJ1-3; D is undetermined. The CDR3 loop spans 11 amino acids. Trimming stripped 7 bases from V and 4 bases from J, with 5 bases between. Here the CDR3 DNA reads TGTGCCAGCACCTTAGGAAACACCATATATTTT. Protein product: CASTLGNTIYF.